This T cell receptor beta chain was identified in a study of vaccination and CD4 T cells after COVID-19. At the level of the study: Convalescents were six males and four females, two of them Hispanic. Each participant underwent a two-dose regimen of either the BNT162b2 or the mRNA-1273 vaccine. Overlapping spike pools from SARS-CoV-2 and HCoV-NL63, HCoV-OC43 and HCoV-229E served as culture stimuli.

Study-wide results and limits: Convalescent patients' clones that were vaccine-specific were spike mono-reactive in 304 of 307 cases.

This clonotype appeared a few times. Its antigen is unidentified. The CDR3 is 15 amino acids. The V and J ends lost 6 bases and 1 base, in that order; junction bases with no gene match: 6. CDR1 MNHNS and CDR2 SASEGT come from the germline V gene. Researchers used the Oncomine TCR Beta short-read assay to sequence DNA from cultured CD4+ T cells. TCRdb itself ran the PCR reads through MiXCR, one entry per CDR3 protein. The table records about 5,100 distinct CDR3 sequences, about two thirds of them present only once. Treatment meaning: roughly ten-day PBMC culture with coronavirus spike peptide pools or control peptides (ViraFEST assay).

The receptor's source is a human donor who had recovered from COVID-19. The chain couples TRBV6-1 to TRBJ1-1; 9 nucleotides agree with TRBD1. What was sequenced was CD4+ T cells from blood, cultured in vitro. The CDR3 DNA is TGTGCCAGCAGGTCCGGGACAGGGAGGAACACTGAAGCTTTCTTT. As protein: CASRSGTGRNTEAFF.